This T cell receptor beta chain was recovered during a study of PD-L1 blockade in urothelial cancer. Background on the study: Each participant's history included 0 to 3 prior chemotherapy regimens.

The repertoire was sequenced with immunoSEQ multiplex PCR; TCRdb's copy has only in-frame clones and lacks some. The sample has 72,000 or so clones; around 85% are singletons. V was pared by 1 base and J by 4 bases, with 10 bases between. The CDR3 sequence is 14 residues long. Germline values: CDR1 SGHNT, CDR2 YENEEA. As for time point: pretreatment peripheral blood. Sequences were derived from PBMCs, sampled around atezolizumab (anti-PD-L1) treatment. The sequence came from a man in his 60s with urothelial cancer. The genes are TRBV11-3 and TRBJ1-2; D is undetermined. CDR3 coding DNA: TGTGCCAGCAGCTTAGGCTCAGGCTTCTATGGCTACACCTTC. Its protein is CASSLGSGFYGYTF.